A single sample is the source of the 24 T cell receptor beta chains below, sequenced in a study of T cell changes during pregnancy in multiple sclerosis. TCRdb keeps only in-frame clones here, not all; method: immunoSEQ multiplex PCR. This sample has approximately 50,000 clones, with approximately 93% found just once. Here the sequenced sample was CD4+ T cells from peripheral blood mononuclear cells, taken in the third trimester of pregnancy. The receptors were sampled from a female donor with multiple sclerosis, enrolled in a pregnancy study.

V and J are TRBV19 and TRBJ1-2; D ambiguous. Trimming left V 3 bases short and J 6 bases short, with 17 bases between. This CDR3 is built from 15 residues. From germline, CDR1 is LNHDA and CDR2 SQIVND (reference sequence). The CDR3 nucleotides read TGTGCCAGTAGTATTCTGGGCCTCCGAGAAAATGGCTACACCTTC. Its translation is CASSILGLRENGYTF.

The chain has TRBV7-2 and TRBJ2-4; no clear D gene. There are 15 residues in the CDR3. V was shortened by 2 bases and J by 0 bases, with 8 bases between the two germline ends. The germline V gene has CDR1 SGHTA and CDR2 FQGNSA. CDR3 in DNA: TGTGCCAGCAGCTTACCTACGATAGCCAAAAACATTCAGTACTTC. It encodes CASSLPTIAKNIQYF.

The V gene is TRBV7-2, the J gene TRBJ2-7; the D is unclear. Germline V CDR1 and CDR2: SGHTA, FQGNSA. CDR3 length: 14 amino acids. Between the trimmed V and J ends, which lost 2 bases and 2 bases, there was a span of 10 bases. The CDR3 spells CASSLLTVTYEQYF. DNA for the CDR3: TGTGCCAGCAGCTTATTAACAGTGACCTACGAGCAGTACTTC.

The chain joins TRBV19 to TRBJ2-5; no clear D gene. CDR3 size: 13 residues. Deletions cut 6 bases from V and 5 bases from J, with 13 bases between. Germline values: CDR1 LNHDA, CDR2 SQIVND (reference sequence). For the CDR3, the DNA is TGTGCCAGTAGCCATAGAGGTGTGGAGACCCAGTACTTC. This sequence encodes CASSHRGVETQYF.

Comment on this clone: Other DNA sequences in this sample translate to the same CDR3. CDR3 nucleotide sequence: TGTGCCAGCAGTCAACAGGGTTACGAGCAGTACTTC. Residues: CASSQQGYEQYF. The genes are TRBV6-1 and TRBJ2-7; D is possibly TRBD1 (6 bases). Germline CDR1 MNHNS, CDR2 SASEGT. Trimming took off 5 bases at V and 4 bases at J, with 9 bases between the two ends. The CDR3 spans 12 residues.

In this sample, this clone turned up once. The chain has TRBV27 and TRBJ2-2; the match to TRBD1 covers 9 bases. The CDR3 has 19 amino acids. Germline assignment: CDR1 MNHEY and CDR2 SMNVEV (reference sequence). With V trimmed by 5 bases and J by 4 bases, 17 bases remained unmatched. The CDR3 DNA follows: TGTGCCAGCAGTCTCATATCCCCTACAGGGGGCAGGAGCACCGGGGAGCTGTTTTTT. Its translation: CASSLISPTGGRSTGELFF.

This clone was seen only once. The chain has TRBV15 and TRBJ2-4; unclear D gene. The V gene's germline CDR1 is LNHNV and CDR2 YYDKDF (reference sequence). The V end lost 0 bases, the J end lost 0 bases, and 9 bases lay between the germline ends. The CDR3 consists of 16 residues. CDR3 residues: CATSRDLELAKNIQYF. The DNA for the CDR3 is TGTGCCACCAGCAGAGATTTAGAACTAGCCAAAAACATTCAGTACTTC.

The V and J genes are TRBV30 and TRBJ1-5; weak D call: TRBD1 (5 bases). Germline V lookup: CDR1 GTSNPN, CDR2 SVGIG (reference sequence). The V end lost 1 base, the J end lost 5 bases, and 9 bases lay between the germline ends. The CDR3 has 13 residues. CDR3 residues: CAWSAGSDQPQHF. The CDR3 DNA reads TGTGCCTGGAGTGCAGGGTCCGATCAGCCCCAGCATTTT.

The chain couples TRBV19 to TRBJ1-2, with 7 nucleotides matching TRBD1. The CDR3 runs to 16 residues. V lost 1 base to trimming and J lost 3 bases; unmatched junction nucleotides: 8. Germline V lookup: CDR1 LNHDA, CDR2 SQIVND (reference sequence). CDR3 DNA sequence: TGTGCCAGTAGTATAGGTGGACAGGTCATCGACTATGGCTACACCTTC. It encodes CASSIGGQVIDYGYTF.

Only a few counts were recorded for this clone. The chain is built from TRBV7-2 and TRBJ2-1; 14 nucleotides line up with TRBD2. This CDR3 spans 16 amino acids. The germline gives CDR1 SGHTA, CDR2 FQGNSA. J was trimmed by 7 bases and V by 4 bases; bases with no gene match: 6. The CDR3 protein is CASSYRGTSGSNEQFF. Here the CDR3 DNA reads TGTGCCAGCAGCTACCGCGGGACTAGCGGGAGTAATGAGCAGTTCTTC.

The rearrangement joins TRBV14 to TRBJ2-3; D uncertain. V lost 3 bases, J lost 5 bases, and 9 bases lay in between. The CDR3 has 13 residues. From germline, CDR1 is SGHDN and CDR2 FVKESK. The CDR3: CASSHYGVDTQYF. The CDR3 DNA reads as TGTGCCAGCAGCCACTACGGAGTAGATACGCAGTATTTT.

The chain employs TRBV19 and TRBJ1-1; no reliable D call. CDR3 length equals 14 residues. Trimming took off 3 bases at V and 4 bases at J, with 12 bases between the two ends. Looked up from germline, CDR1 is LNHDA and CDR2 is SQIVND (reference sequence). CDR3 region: CASSIPIGGTEAFF. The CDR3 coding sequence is TGTGCCAGTAGTATTCCTATAGGAGGCACTGAAGCTTTCTTT.

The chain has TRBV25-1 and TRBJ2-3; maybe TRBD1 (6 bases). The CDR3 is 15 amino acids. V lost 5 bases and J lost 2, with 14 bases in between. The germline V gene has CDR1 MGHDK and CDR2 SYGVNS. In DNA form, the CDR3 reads TGTGCCAGCAGTCCCGGGGACACTTACACAGATACGCAGTATTTT. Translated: CASSPGDTYTDTQYF.

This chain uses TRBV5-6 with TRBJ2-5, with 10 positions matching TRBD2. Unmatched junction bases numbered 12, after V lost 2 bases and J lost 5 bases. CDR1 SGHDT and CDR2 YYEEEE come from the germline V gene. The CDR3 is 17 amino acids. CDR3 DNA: TGTGCCAGCAGCTTAGAGGGTAGCGGGGGGCCACGGGAGACCCAGTACTTC. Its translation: CASSLEGSGGPRETQYF.

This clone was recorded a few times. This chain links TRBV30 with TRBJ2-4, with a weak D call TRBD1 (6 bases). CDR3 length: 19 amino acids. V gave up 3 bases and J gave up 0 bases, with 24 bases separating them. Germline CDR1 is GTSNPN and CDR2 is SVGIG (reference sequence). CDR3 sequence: CAWSPPLSYRVPAKNIQYF. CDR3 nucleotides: TGTGCCTGGAGCCCTCCGCTATCGTACAGGGTTCCAGCCAAAAACATTCAGTACTTC.

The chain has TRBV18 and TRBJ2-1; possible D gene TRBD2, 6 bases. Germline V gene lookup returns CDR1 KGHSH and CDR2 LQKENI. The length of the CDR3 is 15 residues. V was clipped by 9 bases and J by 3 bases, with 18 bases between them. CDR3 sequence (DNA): TGTGCCAGTTACAAAATGGCGGGACTCTACAATGAGCAGTTCTTC. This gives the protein CASYKMAGLYNEQFF.

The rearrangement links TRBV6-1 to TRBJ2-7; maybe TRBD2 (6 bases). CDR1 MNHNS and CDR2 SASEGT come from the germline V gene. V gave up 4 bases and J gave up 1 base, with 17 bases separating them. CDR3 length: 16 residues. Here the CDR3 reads CASSGNWGEFSYEQYF. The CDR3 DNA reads TGTGCCAGCAGTGGGAATTGGGGGGAGTTTTCCTACGAGCAGTACTTC.

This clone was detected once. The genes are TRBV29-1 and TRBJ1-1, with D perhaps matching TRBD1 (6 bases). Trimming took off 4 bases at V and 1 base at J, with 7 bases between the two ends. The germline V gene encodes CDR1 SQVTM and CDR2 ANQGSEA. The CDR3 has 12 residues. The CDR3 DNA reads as TGCAGCGTTGGACAGGCGAACACTGAAGCTTTCTTT. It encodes CSVGQANTEAFF.

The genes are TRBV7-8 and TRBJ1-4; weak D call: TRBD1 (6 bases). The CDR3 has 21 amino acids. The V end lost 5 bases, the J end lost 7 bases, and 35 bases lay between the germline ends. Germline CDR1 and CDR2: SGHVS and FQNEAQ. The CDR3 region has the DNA TGTGCCAGCAGCCTCCGCTACATTGATCGTCAGGGGACCAACCAAGGTGAAAAACTGTTTTTT. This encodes CASSLRYIDRQGTNQGEKLFF.

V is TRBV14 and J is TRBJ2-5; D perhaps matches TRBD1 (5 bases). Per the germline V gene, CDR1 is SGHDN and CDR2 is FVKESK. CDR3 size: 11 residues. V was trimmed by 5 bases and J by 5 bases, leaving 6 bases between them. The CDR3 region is CASSSGETQYF. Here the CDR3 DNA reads TGTGCCAGCAGCTCAGGGGAGACCCAGTACTTC.

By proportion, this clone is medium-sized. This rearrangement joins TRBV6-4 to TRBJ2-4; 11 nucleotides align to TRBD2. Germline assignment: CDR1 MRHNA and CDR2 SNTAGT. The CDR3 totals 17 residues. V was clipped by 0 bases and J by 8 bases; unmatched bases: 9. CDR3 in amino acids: CASSDSLAGGGVDIQYF. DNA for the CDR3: TGTGCCAGCAGTGACTCGCTAGCGGGGGGCGGAGTGGACATTCAGTACTTC.

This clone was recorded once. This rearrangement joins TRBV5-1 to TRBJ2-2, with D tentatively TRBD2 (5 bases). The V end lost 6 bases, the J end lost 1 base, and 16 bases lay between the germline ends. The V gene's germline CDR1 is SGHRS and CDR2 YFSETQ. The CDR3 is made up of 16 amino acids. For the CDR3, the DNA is TGCGCCAGCACCCTAGGGCTAGCCCTGAACACCGGGGAGCTGTTTTTT. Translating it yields CASTLGLALNTGELFF.

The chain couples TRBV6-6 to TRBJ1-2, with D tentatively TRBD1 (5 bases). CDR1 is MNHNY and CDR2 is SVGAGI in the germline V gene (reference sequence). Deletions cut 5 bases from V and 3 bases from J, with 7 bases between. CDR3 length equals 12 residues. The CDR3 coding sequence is TGTGCCAGCAGTGACAGAGACTATGGCTACACCTTC. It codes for CASSDRDYGYTF.

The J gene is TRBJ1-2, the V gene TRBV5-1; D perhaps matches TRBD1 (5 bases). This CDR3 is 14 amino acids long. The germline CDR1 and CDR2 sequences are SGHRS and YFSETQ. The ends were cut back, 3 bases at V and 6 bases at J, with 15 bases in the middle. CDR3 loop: CASSSERGKDGYTF. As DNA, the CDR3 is TGCGCCAGCAGCTCCGAACGGGGGAAGGATGGCTACACCTTC. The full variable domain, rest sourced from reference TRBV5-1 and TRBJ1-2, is KAGVTQTPRYLIKTRGQQVTLSCSPISGHRSVSWYQQTPGQGLQFLFEYFSETQRNKGNFPGRFSGRQFSNSRSEMNVSTLELGDSALYLCASSSERGKDGYTFGSGTRLTVV.